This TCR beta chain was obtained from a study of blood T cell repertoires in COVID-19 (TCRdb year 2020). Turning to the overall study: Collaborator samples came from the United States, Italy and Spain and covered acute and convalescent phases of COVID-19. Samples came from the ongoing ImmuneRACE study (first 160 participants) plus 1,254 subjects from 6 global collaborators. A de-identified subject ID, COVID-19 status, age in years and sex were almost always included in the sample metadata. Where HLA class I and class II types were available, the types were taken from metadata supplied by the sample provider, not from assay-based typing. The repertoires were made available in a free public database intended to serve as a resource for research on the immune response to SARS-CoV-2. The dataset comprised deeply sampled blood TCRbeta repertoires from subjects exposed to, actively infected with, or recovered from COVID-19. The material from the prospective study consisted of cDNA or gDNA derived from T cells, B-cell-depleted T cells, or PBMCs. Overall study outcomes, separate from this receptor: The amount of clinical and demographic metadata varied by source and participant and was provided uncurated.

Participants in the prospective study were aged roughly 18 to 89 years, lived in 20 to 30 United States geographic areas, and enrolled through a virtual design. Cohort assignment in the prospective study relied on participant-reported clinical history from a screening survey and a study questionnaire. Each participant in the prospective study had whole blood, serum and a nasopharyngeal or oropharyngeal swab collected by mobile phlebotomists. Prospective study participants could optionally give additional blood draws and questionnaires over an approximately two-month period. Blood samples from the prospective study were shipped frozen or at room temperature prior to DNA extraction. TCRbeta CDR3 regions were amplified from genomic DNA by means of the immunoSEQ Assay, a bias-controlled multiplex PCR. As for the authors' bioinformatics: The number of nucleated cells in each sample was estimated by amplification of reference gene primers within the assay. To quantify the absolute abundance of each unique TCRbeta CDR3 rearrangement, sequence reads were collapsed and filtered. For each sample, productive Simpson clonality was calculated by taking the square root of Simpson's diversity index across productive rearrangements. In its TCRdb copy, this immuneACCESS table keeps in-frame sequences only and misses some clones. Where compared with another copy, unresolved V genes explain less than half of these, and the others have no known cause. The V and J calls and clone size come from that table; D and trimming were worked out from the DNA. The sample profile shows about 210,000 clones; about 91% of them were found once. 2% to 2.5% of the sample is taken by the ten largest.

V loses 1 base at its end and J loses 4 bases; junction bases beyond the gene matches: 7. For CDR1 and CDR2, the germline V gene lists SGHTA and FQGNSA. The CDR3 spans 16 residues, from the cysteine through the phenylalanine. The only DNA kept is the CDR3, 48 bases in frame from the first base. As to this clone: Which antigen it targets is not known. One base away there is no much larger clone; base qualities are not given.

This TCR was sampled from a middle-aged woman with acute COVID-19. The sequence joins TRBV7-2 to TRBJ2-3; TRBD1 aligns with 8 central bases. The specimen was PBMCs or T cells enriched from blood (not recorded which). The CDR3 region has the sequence CASSLGPGGAPDTQYF. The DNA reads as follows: TGTGCCAGCAGCTTAGGGCCAGGGGGCGCCCCAGATACGCAGTATTTT.